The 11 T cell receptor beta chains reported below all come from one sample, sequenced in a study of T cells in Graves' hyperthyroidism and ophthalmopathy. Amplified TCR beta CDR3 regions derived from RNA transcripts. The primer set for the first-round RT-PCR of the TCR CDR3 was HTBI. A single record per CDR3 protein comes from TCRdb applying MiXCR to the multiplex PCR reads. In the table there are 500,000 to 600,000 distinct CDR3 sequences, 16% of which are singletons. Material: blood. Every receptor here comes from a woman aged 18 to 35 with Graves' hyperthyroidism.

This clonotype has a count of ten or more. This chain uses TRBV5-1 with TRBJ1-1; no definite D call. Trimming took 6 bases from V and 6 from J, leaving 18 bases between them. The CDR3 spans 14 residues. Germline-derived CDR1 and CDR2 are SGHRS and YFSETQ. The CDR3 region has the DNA TGCGCCAGCATGCCCCGCACGGGGTCGGCTGAAGCTTTCTTT. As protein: CASMPRTGSAEAFF.

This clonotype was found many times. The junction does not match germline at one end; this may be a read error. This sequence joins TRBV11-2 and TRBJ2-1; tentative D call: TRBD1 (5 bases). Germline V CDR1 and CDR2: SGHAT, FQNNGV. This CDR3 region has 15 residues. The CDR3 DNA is TGTGCCAGCAGATTAGGGGTGTTAACAGTCAATGAGCAGTTCTTC. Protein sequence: CASRLGVLTVNEQFF.

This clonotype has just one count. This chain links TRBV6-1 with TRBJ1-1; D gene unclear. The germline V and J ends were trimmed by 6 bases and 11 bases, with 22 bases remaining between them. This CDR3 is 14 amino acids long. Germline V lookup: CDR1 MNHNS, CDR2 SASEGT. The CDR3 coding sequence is TGTGCCAGCAGCCAGCTTGCCGGGCGCGGCTCCGCTTTCTTT. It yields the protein CASSQLAGRGSAFF.

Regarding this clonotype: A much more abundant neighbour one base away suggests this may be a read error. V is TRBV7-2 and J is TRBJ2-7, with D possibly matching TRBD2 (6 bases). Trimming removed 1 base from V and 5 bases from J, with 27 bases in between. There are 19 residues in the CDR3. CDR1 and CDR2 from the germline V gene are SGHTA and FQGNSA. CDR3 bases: TGTGCCAGCAGCTTAGAGACTATGGCGGGGACGTCTTTATCCCACGAGCAGTACTTC. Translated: CASSLETMAGTSLSHEQYF.

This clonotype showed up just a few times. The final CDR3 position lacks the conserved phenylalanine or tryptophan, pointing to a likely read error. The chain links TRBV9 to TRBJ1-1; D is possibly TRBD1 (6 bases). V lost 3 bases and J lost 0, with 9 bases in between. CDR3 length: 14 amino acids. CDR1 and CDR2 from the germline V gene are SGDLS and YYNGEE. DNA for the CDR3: TGTGCCAGCAGCGGACAGGTCATGAACACTGAAGCTTTCCTT. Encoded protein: CASSGQVMNTEAFL.

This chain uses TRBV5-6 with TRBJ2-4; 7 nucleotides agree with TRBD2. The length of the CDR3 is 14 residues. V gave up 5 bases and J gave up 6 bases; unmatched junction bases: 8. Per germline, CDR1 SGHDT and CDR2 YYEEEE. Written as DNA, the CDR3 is TGTGCCAGCAGTTCCGGGACTATAACAAACATTCAGTACTTC. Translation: CASSSGTITNIQYF.

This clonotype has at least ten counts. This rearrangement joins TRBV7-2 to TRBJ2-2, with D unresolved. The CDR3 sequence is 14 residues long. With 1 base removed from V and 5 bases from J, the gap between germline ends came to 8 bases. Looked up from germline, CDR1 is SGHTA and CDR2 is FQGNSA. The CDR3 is CASSLEGRTGELFF. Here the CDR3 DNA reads TGTGCCAGCAGCTTAGAGGGTCGTACCGGGGAGCTGTTTTTT.

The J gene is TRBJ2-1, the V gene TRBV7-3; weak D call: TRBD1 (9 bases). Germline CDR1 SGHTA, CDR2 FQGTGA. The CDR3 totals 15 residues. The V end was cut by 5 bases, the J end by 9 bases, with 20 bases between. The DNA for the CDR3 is TGTGCCAGCAGCCCGGGGGGGACAGGGAGGGGTGAGCAGTTCTTC. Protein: CASSPGGTGRGEQFF.

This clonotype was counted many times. The CDR3 sequence: CSARTGRYSNQPQHF. CDR3 nucleotide sequence: TGCAGTGCTAGGACTGGACGCTATAGCAATCAGCCCCAGCATTTT. This sequence joins TRBV20-1 and TRBJ1-5; D is unclear. The CDR3 has 15 residues. Germline-derived CDR1 and CDR2 are DFQATT and SNEGSKA (reference sequence). V dropped 3 bases and J dropped 0 bases, with 12 bases sitting between them.

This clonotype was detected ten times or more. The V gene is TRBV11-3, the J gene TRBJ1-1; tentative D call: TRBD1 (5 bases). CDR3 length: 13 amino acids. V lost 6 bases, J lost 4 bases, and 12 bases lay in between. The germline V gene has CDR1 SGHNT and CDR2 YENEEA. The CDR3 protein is CASSSSRGTEAFF. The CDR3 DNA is TGTGCCAGCAGTTCATCGAGGGGCACTGAAGCTTTCTTT.

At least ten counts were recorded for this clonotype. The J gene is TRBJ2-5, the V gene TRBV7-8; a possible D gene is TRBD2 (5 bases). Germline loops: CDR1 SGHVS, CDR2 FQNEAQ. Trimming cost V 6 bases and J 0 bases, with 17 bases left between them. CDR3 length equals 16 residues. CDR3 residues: CASRDPEAGDQETQYF. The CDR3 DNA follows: TGTGCCAGCAGGGACCCAGAGGCGGGCGACCAAGAGACCCAGTACTTC.